This T cell receptor beta chain originates from a study of T-cell memory formation after mild COVID-19. This clonotype came up a few times. TCRdb used MiXCR to reprocess the 5' RACE reads, holding one entry per CDR3 protein. This sample carries just over 60,000 distinct CDR3 sequences, less than 9.5% of them seen once, and the ten largest clones take around 1.1%. The sequence was obtained from a man in his late teens or twenties who had mild COVID-19 (a few samples of this study predate the infection). Cell type and time point are not known. Sequenced input: PBMCs or a T cell subset sorted from them (not recorded which).

The chain's CDR3 is CASSYGLRGRNTEAFF. CDR3 in DNA: TGTGCCAGCAGTTACGGACTTCGGGGTAGGAACACTGAAGCTTTCTTT. The chain couples TRBV6-5 to TRBJ1-1; D is unresolved. CDR1 is MNHEY and CDR2 is SVGAGI in the germline V gene. This CDR3 comprises 16 residues. Trimming took 2 bases from V and 1 from J, leaving 14 bases between them.